This T cell receptor (beta chain) appears in the sequencing data of a study of radiotherapy plus CTLA-4 blockade in lung cancer. Background on the study: Across the patients, objective responses occurred in less than 20%, and disease control in roughly 31%. Overall study findings and caveats: Dynamics of early blood T cell clones, together with interferon-beta, were reportedly the best predictors of response. After treatment with radiotherapy plus ipilimumab, TCR clones that came from the tumor expanded in blood.

Clones were read by immunoSEQ multiplex PCR, and TCRdb kept only the in-frame ones, dropping some. The table shows about 62,000 clones, with more than 70% occurring only once. Germline CDR1 is MNHEY and CDR2 is SVGAGI. Trimming removed 0 bases from V and 2 bases from J, with 13 bases in between. The CDR3 has 16 residues. As to this clone: Its target is unknown.

V is TRBV6-5 and J is TRBJ1-2; possibly TRBD1 for D (5 bases). This clonotype was obtained from a human donor with non-small cell lung cancer who had a complete response to radiotherapy plus ipilimumab. The sample here was peripheral blood, taken from a patient treated with radiotherapy plus ipilimumab. The CDR3 loop reads CASSYSGTALNYGYTF. In DNA, the CDR3 is TGTGCCAGCAGTTACTCCGGGACTGCCCTAAACTATGGCTACACCTTC.